The entry below describes one TCR beta chain. Its target is not known. This entry comes from a study of shared clonotypes between healthy human individuals. The study, taken as a whole, reports: Blood alone was sampled, and tissue repertoires likely differ.

Terminally differentiated effector memory CD45RA+ cells were excluded from the naive CD8 cells, which were CD45RO-negative and positively selected for CCR7. Only Caucasian adults living in Nashville, Tennessee served as donors. Method: immunoSEQ multiplex PCR; TCRdb's copy keeps in-frame clones and lacks some. The data contain about 2.1 million clones, just under 95% of them singletons. The receptor was derived from a man aged 18 to 35 in good health. Some clones in this sample may be carry-over from other donors' samples. The source material was naive CD8+ T cells from PBMCs.

In DNA form, the CDR3 reads TGTGCCAGCAGCTACCAGGGGGTCGGCACAGATACGCAGTATTTT. This sequence encodes CASSYQGVGTDTQYF. The rearrangement links TRBV28 to TRBJ2-3; TRBD1 aligns across 7 bases. With V trimmed by 6 bases and J by 1 base, 7 bases remained unmatched. The CDR3 runs 15 residues. Per the germline V gene, CDR1 is MDHEN and CDR2 is SYDVKM.